This entry features one T cell receptor (beta chain) sequence. This clone is a singleton in its sample. The antigen it binds to is not known. No per-base quality is available; no much larger clone lies one base away. CDR1 and CDR2 are read off the germline V gene as SGHAT and FQNNGV. The CDR3 has 15 amino acids, counting the end cysteine and phenylalanine. Of the read, only the CDR3 DNA is kept; its 45 bases are in frame from base 1. Relative to germline, V is missing 5 bases and J is missing 4 bases, with 7 bases of the junction outside any gene match. The sample originates from a study of T cell changes during pregnancy in multiple sclerosis (dated by TCRdb to the late 2010s). Some background on the complete study: The study looked at changes in the T cell repertoire across pregnancy in women with multiple sclerosis.

The receptor library was made with the immunoSEQ multiplex PCR assay. The clones in this table, taken by TCRdb from immuneACCESS, are in-frame only. Not every clone is retained; where verified, under half of the shortfall comes from an unresolved V gene, and the cause of the rest is unknown. Here the sample has tens of thousands of clones; approximately 89% occur a single time. The top ten constitute approximately 10% of the sample. Specimen: CD8+ T cells from peripheral blood mononuclear cells, collected in the third trimester of pregnancy. Recombination joined TRBV11-2 with TRBJ2-1, with 8 bases aligning to TRBD1. The source of this sequence is a female donor with multiple sclerosis, enrolled in a pregnancy study. The DNA is as follows: TGTGCCAGCAGCCCGGACAGGGTGTTGTACAATGAGCAGTTCTTC. This is translated as CASSPDRVLYNEQFF. Reference TRBV11-2 and TRBJ2-1 proteins supply the regions before and after the CDR3; the full variable domain is: EAGVAQSPRYKIIEKRQSVAFWCNPISGHATLYWYQQILGQGPKLLIQFQNNGVVDDSQLPKDRFSAERLKGVDSTLKIQPAKLEDSAVYLCASSPDRVLYNEQFFGPGTRLTVL.